This is a list of T cell receptor beta chains from one sample in a study of OX40 agonist ivuxolimab in advanced cancers. Profiling relied on immunoSEQ multiplex PCR, and the TCRdb table lists in-frame clones only, not all of them. Of fewer than 85,000 clones in the sample, roughly 90% were seen once. The starting material was CD4+ or CD8+ T cells sorted from blood, obtained in a trial of the OX40 agonist ivuxolimab. These receptors were taken from an adult with an advanced solid tumor such as melanoma, head and neck, liver or kidney cancer. Both conserved end residues are part of each CDR3. A D gene is named only where the DNA matches it firmly. Clone size is shown for a subset of rows, as once, few, many or a class of expanded clone.

j_call clone_size v_call d_call cdr3_nt cdr3_aa
TRBJ2-7 - TRBV6-1 - TGTGCCAGCAGTACGTCCTACGAGCAGTACTTC CASSTSYEQYF
TRBJ2-7 few TRBV7-9 - TGTGCCAGCAGAAAAGTGGGGGAGCAGTACTTC CASRKVGEQYF
TRBJ1-4 - TRBV4-1 TRBD1 TGCGCCAGCAGCCAGGCCCCAATGGCAGGGGGAAATGAAAAACTGTTTTTT CASSQAPMAGGNEKLFF
TRBJ1-1 - TRBV7-2 - TGTGCCAGCAGCTTAGGGCTCGGGGGTTCAAACACTGAAGCTTTCTTT CASSLGLGGSNTEAFF
TRBJ2-2 - TRBV7-6 TRBD2 TGTGCCAGCAGCTTAGGGGCTAGCGGGGGGACCGGGGAGCTGTTTTTT CASSLGASGGTGELFF
TRBJ2-5 - TRBV2 TRBD1 TGTGCCAGCATGGTTCCGTTATCAGGGGGCAGAGGAGAGACCCAGTACTTC CASMVPLSGGRGETQYF
TRBJ2-7 - TRBV29-1 TRBD2 TGCAGCGTTGAGGGACTAGCGGGAGGGCAGGGATCCTACGAGCAGTACTTC CSVEGLAGGQGSYEQYF
TRBJ1-1 - TRBV29-1 - TGCAGCGTGACAGACCGCCAGGAGTACACTGAAGCTTTCTTT CSVTDRQEYTEAFF
TRBJ2-2 - TRBV11-3 - TGTGCCAGCAGTAAGACGCTCGGGGAGCTGTTTTTT CASSKTLGELFF
TRBJ2-5 - TRBV5-1 TRBD1 TGCGCCAGCAGCCCGGGACAGCTAGAGACCCAGTACTTC CASSPGQLETQYF
TRBJ1-2 - TRBV4-3 TRBD1 TGCGCCAGCAGCCAAGTGGGTCCCGGGACAGGGGGCGGGGATGGCTACACCTTC CASSQVGPGTGGGDGYTF
TRBJ2-3 - TRBV5-1 TRBD2 TGCGCCAGCAGCACTAGCGGTTCCCCCACAGATACGCAGTATTTT CASSTSGSPTDTQYF
TRBJ1-5 - TRBV28 - TGTGCCAGCAGTTTATTTCGGGGGAGGGAAGGCAATCAGCCCCAGCATTTT CASSLFRGREGNQPQHF
TRBJ1-2 - TRBV7-2 - TGTGCCAGCAGCTTAGCGCTAACACAGGGAGGGAGCTATGGCTACACCTTC CASSLALTQGGSYGYTF